This TCR beta chain came from a study of cytomegalovirus exposure and HLA in healthy donors. PCR employed 60 Vbeta and 13 Jbeta primers. Using immunoSEQ multiplex PCR, the repertoire was profiled, and TCRdb retains in-frame clones only, with some absent. The data show about 160,000 clones, 75% to 90% seen once. The CDR3 is made up of 15 amino acids. Germline V CDR1 and CDR2: SGDLS, YYNGEE. Trimming removed 0 bases at V and 7 bases at J, with 17 bases between. With respect to this clone: The antigen is unknown.

Study-wide results and limits: CMV serostatus stood as the only immune exposure information on hand.

What was sequenced was PBMCs. This receptor was identified in a boy aged 2 to 10 in good health and CMV-seronegative. The chain carries TRBV9 and TRBJ2-7; D not certain. Written as DNA, the CDR3 is TGTGCCAGCAGCGTAGGGGTTAGCCCACTTGGAGAGCAGTACTTC. As protein: CASSVGVSPLGEQYF.